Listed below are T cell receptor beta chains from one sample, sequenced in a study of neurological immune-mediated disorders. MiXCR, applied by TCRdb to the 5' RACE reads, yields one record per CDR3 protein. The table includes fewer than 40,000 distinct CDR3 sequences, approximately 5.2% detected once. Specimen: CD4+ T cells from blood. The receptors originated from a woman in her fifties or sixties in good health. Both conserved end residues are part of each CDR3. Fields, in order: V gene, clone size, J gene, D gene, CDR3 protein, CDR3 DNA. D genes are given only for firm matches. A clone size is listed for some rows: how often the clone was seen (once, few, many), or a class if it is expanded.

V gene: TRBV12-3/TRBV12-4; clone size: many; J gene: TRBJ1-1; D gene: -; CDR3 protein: CASSKRGFGHGTEAFF; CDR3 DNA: TGTGCCAGCAGTAAACGTGGCTTCGGACACGGCACTGAAGCTTTCTTT
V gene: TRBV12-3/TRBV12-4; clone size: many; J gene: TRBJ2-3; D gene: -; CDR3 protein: CASSTSLAVTQYF; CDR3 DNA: TGTGCCAGCAGTACCTCCCTAGCAGTTACGCAGTATTTT
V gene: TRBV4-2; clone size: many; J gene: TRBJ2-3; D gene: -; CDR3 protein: CASSQEGTRALNTDTQYF; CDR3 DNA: TGTGCCAGCAGCCAAGAAGGCACGAGGGCCCTTAACACAGATACGCAGTATTTT
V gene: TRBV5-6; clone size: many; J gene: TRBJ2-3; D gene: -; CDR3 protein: CASSGTGASASTDTQYF; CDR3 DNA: TGTGCCAGCAGCGGTACGGGGGCGAGTGCTAGCACAGATACGCAGTATTTT
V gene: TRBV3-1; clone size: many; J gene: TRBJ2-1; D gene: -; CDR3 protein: CASSQDGGQGDLFF; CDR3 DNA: TGTGCCAGCAGCCAAGATGGCGGCCAGGGCGATCTGTTCTTC
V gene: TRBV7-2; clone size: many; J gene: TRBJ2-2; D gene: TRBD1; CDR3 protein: CASSSNRGTGELFF; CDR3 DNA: TGTGCCAGCAGCTCGAACAGGGGTACCGGGGAGCTGTTTTTT
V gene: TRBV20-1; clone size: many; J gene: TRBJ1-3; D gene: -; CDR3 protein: CSASGQGHLSGNTIYF; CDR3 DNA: TGCAGTGCTAGCGGCCAGGGGCATCTCTCTGGAAACACCATATATTTT
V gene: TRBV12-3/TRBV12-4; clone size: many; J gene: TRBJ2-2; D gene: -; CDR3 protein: CASSLMAGTGELFF; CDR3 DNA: TGTGCCAGCAGTTTAATGGCAGGGACCGGGGAGCTGTTTTTT
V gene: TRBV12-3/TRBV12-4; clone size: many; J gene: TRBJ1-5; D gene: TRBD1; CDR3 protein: CASSWGQGSNQPQHF; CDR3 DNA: TGTGCCAGCAGTTGGGGACAGGGAAGCAATCAGCCCCAGCATTTT
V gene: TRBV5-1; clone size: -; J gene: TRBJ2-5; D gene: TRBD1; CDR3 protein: CARRSGTGIGGTQYF; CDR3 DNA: TGCGCCAGAAGATCCGGGACAGGGATTGGGGGGACCCAGTACTTC
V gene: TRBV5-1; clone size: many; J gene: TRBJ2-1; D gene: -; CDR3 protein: CASSFQDEQFF; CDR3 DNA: TGCGCCAGCAGCTTTCAGGACGAGCAGTTCTTC
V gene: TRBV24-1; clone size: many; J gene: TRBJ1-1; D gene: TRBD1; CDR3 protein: CATRQTGYDTEAFF; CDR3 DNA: TGTGCCACCAGACAGACAGGGTACGACACTGAAGCTTTCTTT
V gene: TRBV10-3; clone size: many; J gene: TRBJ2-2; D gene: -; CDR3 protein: CAISGLGELFF; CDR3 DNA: TGTGCCATCAGCGGGCTAGGGGAGCTGTTTTTT
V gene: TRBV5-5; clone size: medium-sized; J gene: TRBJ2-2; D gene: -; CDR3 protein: CASSRQQGTGELFF; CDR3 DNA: TGTGCCAGCAGCCGACAACAGGGAACCGGGGAGCTGTTTTTT
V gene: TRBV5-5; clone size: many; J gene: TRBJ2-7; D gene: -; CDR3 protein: CASSLVQTSSYEQYF; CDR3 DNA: TGTGCCAGCAGCTTGGTTCAGACAAGCTCCTACGAGCAGTACTTC
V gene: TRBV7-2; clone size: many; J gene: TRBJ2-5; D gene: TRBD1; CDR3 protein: CASSLTGARQETQYF; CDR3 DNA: TGTGCCAGCAGCTTAACAGGGGCGAGACAAGAGACCCAGTACTTC